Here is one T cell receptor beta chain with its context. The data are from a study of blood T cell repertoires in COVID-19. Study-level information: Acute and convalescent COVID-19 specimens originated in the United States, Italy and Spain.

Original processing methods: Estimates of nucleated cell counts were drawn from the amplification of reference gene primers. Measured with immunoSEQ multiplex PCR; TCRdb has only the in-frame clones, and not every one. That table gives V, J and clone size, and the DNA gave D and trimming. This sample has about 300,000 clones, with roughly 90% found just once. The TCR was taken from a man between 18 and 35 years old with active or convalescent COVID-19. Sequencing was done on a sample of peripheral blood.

The CDR3 protein is CASSPLGRQGLSNEKLFF. CDR3 sequence (DNA): TGTGCCAGCTCACCACTGGGTCGGCAGGGTTTATCTAATGAAAAACTGTTTTTT. The chain uses TRBV18 and TRBJ1-4; TRBD1 might be the D (5 bases). Germline-derived CDR1 and CDR2 are KGHSH and LQKENI. This CDR3 spans 18 amino acids. Between the trimmed V and J ends, which lost 1 base and 3 bases, there was a span of 18 bases.